Listed below are T cell receptor beta chains from one sample, sequenced in a study of blood T cells in healthy people across ages. One entry per CDR3 protein results from TCRdb running MiXCR on the 5' RACE reads. The table lists roughly 2 million distinct CDR3 sequences, roughly 52% of them singletons. Material: blood. These TCRs come from a woman aged 40 to 50 in good health. CDR3s include the opening cysteine and the closing phenylalanine or tryptophan. The D gene is left open where the match is weak. Size tells how often a clone was seen (once, few, many) or the class of an expanded clone, and some rows leave it out.

-	TRBD2	TRBV6-5	TRBJ2-5	16	CASSYETGLGGETQYF	TGTGCCAGCAGTTACGAAACCGGACTAGGAGGGGAGACCCAGTACTTC
-	-	TRBV4-3	TRBJ2-3	16	CASSQWGRGSTDTQYF	TGCGCCAGCAGCCAGTGGGGTCGGGGGTCTACAGATACGCAGTATTTT
-	-	TRBV20-1	TRBJ2-3	12	CSAPGVRDTQYF	TGCAGTGCCCCTGGGGTGCGGGATACGCAGTATTTT
few	-	TRBV4-2	TRBJ2-7	14	CASSRESIGYEQYF	TGTGCCAGCAGCCGTGAATCCATCGGCTACGAGCAGTACTTC
few	-	TRBV27	TRBJ1-2	14	CASSSWESNYGYTF	TGTGCCAGCAGCTCCTGGGAGTCCAACTATGGCTACACCTTC
-	TRBD1	TRBV7-2	TRBJ1-5	16	CASSLKGQGTTQPQHF	TGTGCCAGCAGCTTAAAAGGACAGGGAACCACTCAGCCCCAGCATTTT
many	-	TRBV11-1	TRBJ2-1	14	CASLNGVSYNEQFF	TGTGCCAGTCTGAACGGGGTCTCCTACAATGAGCAGTTCTTC
-	TRBD1	TRBV7-6	TRBJ1-5	15	CASSLGQGVGQPQHF	TGTGCCAGCAGCTTGGGACAGGGGGTCGGCCAGCCCCAGCATTTT
once	-	TRBV19	TRBJ1-4	14	CASSIGSPNEKLFF	TGTGCCAGTAGTATCGGCAGCCCGAATGAAAAACTGTTTTTT
-	-	TRBV4-1	TRBJ1-2	13	CASSPQDYYGYTF	TGCGCCAGCAGCCCGCAGGACTACTATGGCTACACCTTC
few	-	TRBV28	TRBJ1-2	12	CASSYRGWGYTF	TGTGCCAGCAGTTACCGGGGGTGGGGCTACACCTTC